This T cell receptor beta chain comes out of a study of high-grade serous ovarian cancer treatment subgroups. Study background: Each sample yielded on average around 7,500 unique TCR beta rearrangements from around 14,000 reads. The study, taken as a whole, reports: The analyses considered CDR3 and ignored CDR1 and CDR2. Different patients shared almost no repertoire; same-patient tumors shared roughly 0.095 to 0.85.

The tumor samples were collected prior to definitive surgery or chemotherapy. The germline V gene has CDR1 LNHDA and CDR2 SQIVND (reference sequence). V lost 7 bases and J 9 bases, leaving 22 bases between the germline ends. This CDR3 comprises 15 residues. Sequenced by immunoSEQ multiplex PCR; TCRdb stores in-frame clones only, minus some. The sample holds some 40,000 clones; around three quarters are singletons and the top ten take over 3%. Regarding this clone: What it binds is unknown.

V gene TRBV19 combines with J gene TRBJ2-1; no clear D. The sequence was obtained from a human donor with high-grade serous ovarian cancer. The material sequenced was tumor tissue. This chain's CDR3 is CASTRSATASGEQFF. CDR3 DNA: TGTGCCAGTACCCGGAGCGCGACTGCTTCAGGTGAGCAGTTCTTC. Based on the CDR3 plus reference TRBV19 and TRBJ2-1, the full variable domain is DGGITQSPKYLFRKEGQNVTLSCEQNLNHDAMYWYRQDPGQGLRLIYYSQIVNDFQKGDIAEGYSVSREKKESFPLTVTSAQKNPTAFYLCASTRSATASGEQFFGPGTRLTVL.